This note documents a single T cell receptor (beta chain) sequence. The record originates from a study of blood T cell repertoires in COVID-19. CDR1 MNHEY and CDR2 SMNVEV come from the germline V gene (reference sequence). The V gene lost 3 bases and the J gene lost 8 bases, with 13 bases spanning the gap. This CDR3 has 13 amino acids. TCRdb keeps only in-frame clones here, not all; method: immunoSEQ multiplex PCR. The sample consists of a few hundred thousand clones, roughly 89% of them appearing once. The sample consisted of peripheral blood. This TCR was recovered from a man aged 18-30 years with COVID-19, enrolled during active disease. J is TRBJ1-2 and V is TRBV27; tentative D call: TRBD1 (6 bases). CDR3 sequence (DNA): TGTGCCAGCAGTTTTCTCACAGGGTGGGGCTACACCTTC. It encodes CASSFLTGWGYTF.